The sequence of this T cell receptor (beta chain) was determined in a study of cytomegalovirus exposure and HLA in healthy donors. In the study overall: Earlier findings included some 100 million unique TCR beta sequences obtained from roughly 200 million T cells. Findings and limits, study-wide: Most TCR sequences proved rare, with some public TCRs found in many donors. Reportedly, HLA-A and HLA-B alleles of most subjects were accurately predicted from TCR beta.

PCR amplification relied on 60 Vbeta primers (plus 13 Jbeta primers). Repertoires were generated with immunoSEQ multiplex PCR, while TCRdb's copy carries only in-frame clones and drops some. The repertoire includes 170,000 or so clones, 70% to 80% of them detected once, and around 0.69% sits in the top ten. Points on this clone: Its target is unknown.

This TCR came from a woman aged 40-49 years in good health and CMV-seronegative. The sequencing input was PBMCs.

The CDR3, as DNA: TGTGCCAGTAGTAGAAAATCCGGGACAGGGGGCTTTTCGCTTGAGCAGTTCTTC. This encodes CASSRKSGTGGFSLEQFF. The chain employs TRBV19 and TRBJ2-1; 12 bases agree with TRBD1. CDR3 size: 18 residues. Germline lookup yields CDR1 LNHDA and CDR2 SQIVND (reference sequence). V trimming: 4 bases; J trimming: 9 bases; junction bases outside the gene matches: 16.